This T cell receptor beta chain was captured by sequencing in a study of shared clonotypes between healthy human individuals. There are 14 residues in the CDR3. The V gene end was trimmed by 5 bases and the J gene end by 2 bases; junction bases not matched to a gene: 5. Germline V lookup: CDR1 PRHDT, CDR2 FYEKMQ (reference sequence). This table comes from immunoSEQ multiplex PCR, and its TCRdb copy is limited to in-frame clones, with some not included. Among about 2 million clones listed, about 95% were seen once. Naive CD8 isolation took CD45RO-negative cells positively selected for CCR7 and excluded terminally differentiated effector memory CD45RA+ cells. Free of recent acute infections or vaccinations, the donors were healthy HIV-negative adults.

Sequenced material: naive CD8+ T cells sorted from blood. The chain joins TRBV13 to TRBJ2-7; TRBD1 agrees at 8 bases. The TCR comes from a man younger than 30 in good health. In DNA, the CDR3 is TGTGCCAGCAGCGGGCGGACAGGGACCTACGAGCAGTACTTC. It is translated as CASSGRTGTYEQYF.